A selection of T cell receptor beta chains follows, all from one sample in a study of shared clonotypes between healthy human individuals. Produced via immunoSEQ multiplex PCR; TCRdb's table is partial and in-frame only. The table shows 640,000 or so clones, with approximately 75% occurring only once. The sample was memory CD4+ T cells sorted from blood. These receptors originate from a young woman in good health. CDR3s include the opening cysteine and the closing phenylalanine or tryptophan. A D gene is named only where the DNA matches it firmly. Only some rows state a clone size, as once, few, many or a class for expanded clones.

v_gene	len	abundance	d_gene	j_gene	CDR3nt	CDR3aa
TRBV2	13	.	.	TRBJ1-5	TGTGCCAGCAGTGCCCAGCTTAGAAGGCCCCAGCATTTT	CASSAQLRRPQHF
TRBV28	14	.	TRBD1	TRBJ1-2	TGTGCCAGCACCCTATCGGGACAGGTCTATGGCTACACCTTC	CASTLSGQVYGYTF
TRBV10-3	13	.	.	TRBJ1-1	TGTGCCACAACCAGGGGAGGCTACGCTGAAGCTTTCTTT	CATTRGGYAEAFF
TRBV27	15	.	TRBD2	TRBJ2-1	TGTGCCAGCAGTAGAAGCGGGGGAGTAAGGAATGAGCAGTTCTTC	CASSRSGGVRNEQFF
TRBV19	14	.	.	TRBJ1-5	TGTGCCAGTAGCCGGGAGGACAGCAATCAGCCCCAGCATTTT	CASSREDSNQPQHF
TRBV4-2	17	.	.	TRBJ2-3	TGTGCCAGCAGCCTTGATACGGGGGAATCCTCCACAGATACGCAGTATTTT	CASSLDTGESSTDTQYF
TRBV28	14	.	.	TRBJ2-2	TGTGCCAGCAGTACGGGACACTCAACCGGGGAGCTGTTTTTT	CASSTGHSTGELFF
TRBV29-1	14	.	.	TRBJ1-3	TGCAGCGTCGAGCCGACAGGACGGAGAAACACCATATATTTT	CSVEPTGRRNTIYF
TRBV27	15	once	TRBD2	TRBJ2-1	TGTGCCAGCAGTTCGCAGGGACTAGCCCGGTGGGAGCAGTTCTTC	CASSSQGLARWEQFF
TRBV7-2	13	.	.	TRBJ1-3	TGTGCCAGCAGCTTTGACAGTGGAAACACCATATATTTT	CASSFDSGNTIYF
TRBV19	14	.	.	TRBJ2-2	TGTGCCAGCCAAAGACAGACGAGCACCGGGGAGCTGTTTTTT	CASQRQTSTGELFF
TRBV6-1	15	few	.	TRBJ2-1	TGTGCCAGCAGGGCGCCCGTGAGGGGCTACAATGAGCAGTTCTTC	CASRAPVRGYNEQFF
TRBV27	12	.	.	TRBJ1-5	TGTGCCAGCAGCCAAAGGGGGCAGCCCCAGCATTTT	CASSQRGQPQHF
TRBV27	16	.	TRBD1	TRBJ1-2	TGTGCCAGCAGACGGGACAGGGGGATCAATTTCCATGGCTACACCTTC	CASRRDRGINFHGYTF
TRBV6-6	13	.	.	TRBJ1-1	TGTGCCAGCAGTTACACCCTCGACAGAGGAGCTTTCTTT	CASSYTLDRGAFF
TRBV14	16	.	TRBD2	TRBJ2-3	TGTGCCAGCAGCCAAGACGCGGGAGTGGGCACAGATACGCAGTATTTT	CASSQDAGVGTDTQYF
TRBV11-2	16	once	TRBD2	TRBJ2-5	TGTGCCAGCAGCACGCGACTAGCGGGGGTCCAAGAGACCCAGTACTTC	CASSTRLAGVQETQYF
TRBV7-2	16	.	.	TRBJ2-1	TGTGCCAGCAGCCTCCTTAGGGGGATCGCCTACAATGAGCAGTTCTTC	CASSLLRGIAYNEQFF
TRBV27	14	.	.	TRBJ2-6	TGTGCCAGCAGTCCCAGATCTGGGGCCAACGTCCTGACTTTC	CASSPRSGANVLTF
TRBV10-3	15	.	TRBD1	TRBJ2-3	TGTGCCATCAATACAGGGGGCGGCGGCACAGATACGCAGTATTTT	CAINTGGGGTDTQYF
TRBV29-1	13	.	TRBD1	TRBJ1-2	TGCAGCGTAACCGGGACAGAGTTCTATGGCTACACCTTC	CSVTGTEFYGYTF
TRBV6-1	15	.	TRBD1	TRBJ2-3	TGTGCCAGCAGTGACACGGCAGGGGGCGTGGATACGCAGTATTTT	CASSDTAGGVDTQYF
TRBV7-9	13	.	.	TRBJ1-1	TGTGCCAGCAGCTTGGGGGTGGCGACTGAAGCTTTCTTT	CASSLGVATEAFF